This T cell receptor (beta chain) was recovered during a study of cytomegalovirus exposure and HLA in healthy donors. Study-wide findings and caveats: A prior analysis recorded that most TCR beta V segments were productive about 87% or about 30% of the time. Available immune exposure information covered CMV serostatus only. A later analysis found that most CMV-associated TCR beta chains appeared HLA-restricted.

CDR1 is SGHVS and CDR2 is FNYEAQ in the germline V gene. The germline V and J ends were trimmed by 1 base and 2 bases, with 10 bases remaining between them. This CDR3 contains 15 residues. Concerning this clone itself: Its specificity is not known.

A multiplex PCR was run with 60 Vbeta primers and 13 Jbeta primers. This table comes from immunoSEQ multiplex PCR, and its TCRdb copy is limited to in-frame clones, with some not included. The top ten clones hold about 1.5% of a sample with about 150,000 clones, around 73% of them seen once. The J gene is TRBJ2-3, the V gene TRBV7-6; possibly TRBD1 for D (6 bases). Sequenced input: PBMCs. This clonotype was sampled from a woman aged 18-35 years in good health and CMV-seronegative. The chain's CDR3 is CASSLETGPTDTQYF. CDR3 coding DNA: TGTGCCAGCAGCTTAGAGACAGGCCCCACAGATACGCAGTATTTT.